These 20 T cell receptor beta chains share one sample of origin, sequenced in a study (TCRdb year 2016). The library relied on RT-PCR. TCRdb lists the instrument as Illumina MiSeq. TCRdb redid the processing of the public reads, applying fastp at Q25 and MiXCR, and retained in-frame beta chains. All rows with the same CDR3 protein become a single entry with the most common DNA and genes. Across this sample there are about 680,000 distinct CDR3 sequences, with 11% to 15% seen only once. 3% to 4.5% of the sample is held by the ten biggest clonotypes. Sequencing input: memory CD4+ T cells from blood. Source of these receptors: a female donor in good health, serving as a healthy control.

In its sample, this clonotype is medium-sized. This rearrangement joins TRBV10-2 to TRBJ2-1, with 7 positions matching TRBD2. J was trimmed by 2 bases and V by 2 bases; bases with no gene match: 3. The CDR3 is made up of 15 amino acids. CDR1 is WSHSY and CDR2 is SAAADI in the germline V gene. The CDR3 sequence: CASSEGTTAYNEQFF. The CDR3 DNA follows: TGCGCCAGCAGTGAGGGGACTACAGCCTACAATGAGCAGTTCTTC.

The sample holds many counts of this clonotype. The V call is TRBV7-9, the J call TRBJ1-1, with 12 positions matching TRBD1. Trimming cost V 5 bases and J 10 bases; bases outside gene matches: 8. Germline CDR1 reads SEHNR; CDR2 reads FQNEAQ (reference sequence). This CDR3 is built from 14 residues. The CDR3 DNA follows: TGTGCCAGCAGCGCCGGGACAGGGGGCTCACGAGCTTTCTTT. Encoded protein: CASSAGTGGSRAFF.

There are many counts of this clonotype. V gene TRBV7-9 combines with J gene TRBJ2-3; D call uncertain. V lost 3 bases to trimming and J lost 4 bases, with 11 bases between them. The CDR3 is 14 residues long. Germline lookup yields CDR1 SEHNR and CDR2 FQNEAQ (reference sequence). CDR3 region: CASSLKLSADTQYF. In nucleotides, the CDR3 is TGTGCCAGCAGCTTGAAGCTGAGCGCAGATACGCAGTATTTT.

V and J are TRBV20-1 and TRBJ2-7; TRBD1 aligns across 7 bases. Looked up from germline, CDR1 is DFQATT and CDR2 is SNEGSKA (reference sequence). The length of the CDR3 is 13 residues. J was trimmed by 9 bases and V by 6 bases; bases with no gene match: 14. The CDR3 DNA follows: TGCAGTGCAATTACAGGGGATCTTTATGGGCAGTACTTC. Translation gives CSAITGDLYGQYF.

The chain joins TRBV5-5 to TRBJ2-5; TRBD1 aligns across 12 bases. The trim removed 0 bases at V and 4 bases at J, leaving 7 bases unmatched. CDR3 size: 17 residues. In germline, CDR1 is SGHKS, CDR2 YYEKEE (reference sequence). The CDR3 DNA reads as TGTGCCAGCAGCTTGGGGGGGACAGGGGGCGCGGGAGAGACCCAGTACTTC. It translates to CASSLGGTGGAGETQYF.

V gene TRBV5-1 combines with J gene TRBJ2-3; TRBD1 matches at 8 bases. This CDR3 contains 14 residues. V lost 1 base and J lost 4; bases outside the gene matches: 2. Per the germline V gene, CDR1 is SGHRS and CDR2 is YFSETQ. The CDR3 DNA reads TGCGCCAGCAGCTTGATACAGGGGGCAGATACGCAGTATTTT. This codes for CASSLIQGADTQYF.

The rearrangement links TRBV30 to TRBJ2-2; TRBD1 might be the D (6 bases). Germline lookup yields CDR1 GTSNPN and CDR2 SVGIG (reference sequence). V dropped 3 bases and J dropped 3 bases, with 8 bases sitting between them. The CDR3 has 13 residues. The CDR3 spells CAWSHRDTGELFF. The DNA for the CDR3 is TGTGCCTGGAGCCACAGGGACACCGGGGAGCTGTTTTTT.

This clonotype was picked up many times. This sequence joins TRBV12-3 or TRBV12-4 and TRBJ1-1; D is unclear. The CDR3 loop spans 13 amino acids. Trimming removed 2 bases at V and 2 bases at J, with 6 bases between. The chain's CDR3 is CASSLQDNTEAFF. The CDR3 DNA follows: TGTGCCAGCAGTTTACAAGATAACACTGAAGCTTTCTTT.

The chain couples TRBV29-1 to TRBJ2-7, with 9 bases that match TRBD2. This CDR3 comprises 14 residues. V shed 3 bases, J shed 0 bases, and the junction held 3 bases outside the gene matches. The germline gives CDR1 SQVTM, CDR2 ANQGSEA. CDR3: CSVETSGGSYEQYF. The CDR3 nucleotides read TGCAGCGTTGAGACTAGCGGCGGCTCCTACGAGCAGTACTTC.

This clonotype has just one count. A clone one base away is much larger, so this may be a read error. The chain employs TRBV4-1 and TRBJ1-1; TRBD1 is a possible D gene (5 bases). Trimming cost V 0 bases and J 4 bases, with 9 bases left between them. The CDR3 has 14 residues. The germline CDR1 and CDR2 sequences are MGHRA and YSYEKL. CDR3 coding DNA: TGCGCCAGCAGCCAAGATACAGGAATCACTGAAGCTTTCTTT. Its protein is CASSQDTGITEAFF.

This clonotype was seen many times. The V call is TRBV7-2, the J call TRBJ2-7, with D possibly matching TRBD1 (5 bases). Per germline, CDR1 SGHTA and CDR2 FQGNSA. Trimming stripped 0 bases from V and 3 bases from J, with 12 bases between. CDR3 size: 15 residues. The chain's CDR3 is CASSLAQGPIYEQYF. CDR3 bases: TGTGCCAGCAGCTTAGCGCAGGGCCCAATCTACGAGCAGTACTTC.

This clonotype was counted a few times. This rearrangement joins TRBV9 to TRBJ1-2; no definite D call. The germline CDR1 and CDR2 sequences are SGDLS and YYNGEE. The CDR3 length is 15 residues. The V end was cut by 3 bases, the J end by 4 bases, with 16 bases between. Written as DNA, the CDR3 is TGTGCCAGCAGCGCCCGTTCGCGGGAGGGCTATGGCTACACCTTC. The encoded protein is CASSARSREGYGYTF.

V is TRBV12-3 or TRBV12-4 and J is TRBJ1-1, with 7 positions matching TRBD1. This CDR3 is built from 17 residues. After removal of 6 bases from V and 0 bases from J, the junction contained 13 bases not matched to a gene. As DNA, the CDR3 is TGTGCCAGCAGCCAGGTTGCGGGACAGATCATGAACACTGAAGCTTTCTTT. As protein: CASSQVAGQIMNTEAFF.

This clonotype came up many times. The CDR3 is CSPGRAGGPDTQYF. CDR3 sequence (DNA): TGCAGTCCCGGTCGGGCGGGAGGGCCAGATACGCAGTATTTT. The chain recombines TRBV20-1 with TRBJ2-3; TRBD2 matches at 9 bases. This CDR3 is built from 14 residues. From germline, CDR1 is DFQATT and CDR2 SNEGSKA (reference sequence). The J segment lost 4 bases and the V segment lost 8 bases, leaving 10 bases of the junction unmatched.

The rearrangement links TRBV5-4 to TRBJ2-3; D is perhaps TRBD2 (5 bases). This CDR3 has 13 residues. CDR1 SGHNT and CDR2 YYREEE come from the germline V gene (reference sequence). The V and J ends lost 10 bases and 6 bases respectively, with 18 bases between them. This CDR3 is CAGVASGSDTQYF. Here the CDR3 DNA reads TGTGCCGGTGTCGCGAGCGGATCCGATACGCAGTATTTT.

In this sample, this clonotype turned up many times. This chain uses TRBV2 with TRBJ1-6; no definite D call. The CDR3 is 13 residues long. Germline CDR1 SNHLY, CDR2 FYNNEI. Trimming took 8 bases from V and 3 from J, leaving 8 bases between them. The CDR3 DNA reads as TGTGCCAGCTCCACGGACTATAATTCACCCCTCCACTTT. This sequence encodes CASSTDYNSPLHF.

The CDR3 protein is CASKRTGSYEQYF. CDR3 in DNA: TGTGCCAGCAAGAGGACAGGGTCCTACGAGCAGTACTTC. J is TRBJ2-7 and V is TRBV2; 8 bases agree with TRBD1. Trimming at V came to 7 bases and at J to 1 base, leaving 3 bases not matched to a gene. This CDR3 has 13 amino acids. Germline loops: CDR1 SNHLY, CDR2 FYNNEI.

This clonotype turned up a few times. The chain has TRBV27 and TRBJ2-7; 8 bases fit TRBD1. J was trimmed by 10 bases and V by 4 bases; bases with no gene match: 9. CDR1 is MNHEY and CDR2 is SMNVEV in the germline V gene (reference sequence). The CDR3 totals 13 residues. As DNA, the CDR3 is TGTGCCAGCAGTTCTATGACAGGGGATGTACAGTACTTC. Protein product: CASSSMTGDVQYF.

This clonotype has just a few counts. The CDR3 sequence: CASSDGVYSSGNTIYF. Here the CDR3 DNA reads TGTGCCAGCAGTGACGGGGTGTACAGCTCTGGAAACACCATATATTTT. The rearrangement joins TRBV6-1 to TRBJ1-3; D call uncertain. The length of the CDR3 is 16 residues. The germline gives CDR1 MNHNS, CDR2 SASEGT. V was trimmed by 3 bases and J by 0 bases, leaving 12 bases between them.

The chain carries TRBV4-2 and TRBJ2-2, with D maybe TRBD1 (6 bases). From germline, CDR1 is LGHNA and CDR2 YNFKEQ. Trimming left V 0 bases short and J 0 bases short, with 11 bases between. The CDR3 has 17 amino acids. CDR3 in amino acids: CASSQDGTNSNTGELFF. The CDR3 DNA follows: TGTGCCAGCAGCCAAGATGGGACAAACTCGAACACCGGGGAGCTGTTTTTT.